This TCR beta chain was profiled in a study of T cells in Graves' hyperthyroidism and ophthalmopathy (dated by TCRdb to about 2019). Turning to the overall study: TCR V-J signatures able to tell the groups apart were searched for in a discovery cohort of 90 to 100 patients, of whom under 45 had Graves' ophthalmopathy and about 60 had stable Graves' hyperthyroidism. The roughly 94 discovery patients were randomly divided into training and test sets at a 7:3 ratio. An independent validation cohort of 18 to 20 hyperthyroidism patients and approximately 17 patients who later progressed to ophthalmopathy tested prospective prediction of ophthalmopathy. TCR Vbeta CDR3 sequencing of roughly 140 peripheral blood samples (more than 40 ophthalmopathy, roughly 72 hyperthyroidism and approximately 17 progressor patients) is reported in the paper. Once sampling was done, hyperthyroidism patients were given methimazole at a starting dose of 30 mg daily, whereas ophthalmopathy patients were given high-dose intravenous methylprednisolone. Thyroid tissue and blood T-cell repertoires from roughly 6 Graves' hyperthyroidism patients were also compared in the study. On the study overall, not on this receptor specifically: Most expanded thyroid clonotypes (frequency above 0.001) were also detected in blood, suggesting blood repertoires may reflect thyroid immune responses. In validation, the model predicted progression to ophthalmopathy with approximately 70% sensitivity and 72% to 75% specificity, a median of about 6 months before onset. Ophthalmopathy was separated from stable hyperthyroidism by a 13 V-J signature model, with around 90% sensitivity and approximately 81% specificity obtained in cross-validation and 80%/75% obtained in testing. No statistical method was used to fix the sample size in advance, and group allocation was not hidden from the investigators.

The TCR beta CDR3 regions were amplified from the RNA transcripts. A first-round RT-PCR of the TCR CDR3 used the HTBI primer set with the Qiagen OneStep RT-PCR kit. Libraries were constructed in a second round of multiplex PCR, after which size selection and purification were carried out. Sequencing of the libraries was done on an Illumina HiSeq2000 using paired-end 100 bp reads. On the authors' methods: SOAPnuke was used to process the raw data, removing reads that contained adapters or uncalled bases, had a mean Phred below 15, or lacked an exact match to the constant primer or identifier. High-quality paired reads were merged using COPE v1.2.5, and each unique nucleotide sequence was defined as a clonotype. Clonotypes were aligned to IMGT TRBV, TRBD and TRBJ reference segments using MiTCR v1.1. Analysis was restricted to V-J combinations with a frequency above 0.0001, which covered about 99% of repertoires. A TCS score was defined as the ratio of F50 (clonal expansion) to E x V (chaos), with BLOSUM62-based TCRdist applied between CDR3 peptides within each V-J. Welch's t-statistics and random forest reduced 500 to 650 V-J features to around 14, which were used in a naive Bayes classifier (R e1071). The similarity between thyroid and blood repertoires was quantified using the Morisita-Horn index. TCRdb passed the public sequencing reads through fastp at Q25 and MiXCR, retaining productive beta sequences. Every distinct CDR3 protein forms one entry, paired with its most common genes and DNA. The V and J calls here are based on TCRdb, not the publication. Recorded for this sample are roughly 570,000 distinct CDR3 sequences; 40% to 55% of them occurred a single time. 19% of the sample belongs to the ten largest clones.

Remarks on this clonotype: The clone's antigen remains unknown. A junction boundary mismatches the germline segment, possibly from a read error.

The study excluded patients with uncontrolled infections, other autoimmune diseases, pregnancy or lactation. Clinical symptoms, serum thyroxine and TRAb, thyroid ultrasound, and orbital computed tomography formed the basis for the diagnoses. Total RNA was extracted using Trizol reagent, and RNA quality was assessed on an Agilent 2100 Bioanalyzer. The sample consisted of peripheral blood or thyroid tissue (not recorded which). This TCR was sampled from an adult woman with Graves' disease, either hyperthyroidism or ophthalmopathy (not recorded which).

The DNA sequence is given as TGCAGTGCTAGGTCGGGGGGCAACGTCCTGACTTTC. The resulting protein is CSARSGGNVLTF. The chain is assembled from TRBV20-1 and TRBJ2-6; the junction holds 7 bases that match TRBD2. Taken from the germline V gene (reference sequence), the CDR1 and CDR2 loops are DFQATT and SNEGSKA. Its CDR3 holds 12 amino acids, cysteine through phenylalanine. Of all the DNA, just the CDR3 is kept, 36 bases in frame from base 1.